These T cell receptor beta chains were read from a single sample in a study of T cell responses to AZD1222 COVID-19 vaccine. Using immunoSEQ multiplex PCR, the repertoire was profiled, and TCRdb retains in-frame clones only, with some absent. Of around 150,000 clones listed, more than 85% are singletons. The specimen was peripheral blood, collected 28 days after the second AZD1222 dose. The receptors here all came from an adult who received the AZD1222 COVID-19 vaccine. Each CDR3 is given with its conserved first and last residue. D genes are given only for firm matches. Size values are once, few and many counts, or a class for expanded clones, and some rows have none.

>TRBV5-1|-|TRBJ2-1|TRBD1
TGCGCCAGCAGCTTGGCCCGGGACAGTTCAGTCAATGAGCAGTTCTTC
CASSLARDSSVNEQFF
>TRBV28|-|TRBJ1-2|-
TGTGCCAGCGTTGGGCAGCCTCTTCACTCTGGCTACACCTTC
CASVGQPLHSGYTF
>TRBV4-2|-|TRBJ2-7|TRBD1
TGTGCCAGCAGCCAAGAACACAGGGGGCCCTACGAGCAGTACTTC
CASSQEHRGPYEQYF
>TRBV5-8|-|TRBJ2-6|TRBD2
TGTGCCAGCAGCGCCGGACTAGCGGGAGGGCTTGGGGCCAACGTCCTGACTTTC
CASSAGLAGGLGANVLTF
>TRBV4-1|-|TRBJ2-3|-
TGCGCCAGCAGCCAAGATGTACTATCAGATACGCAGTATTTT
CASSQDVLSDTQYF
>TRBV10-1|-|TRBJ1-5|-
TGCGCCAGCAGTGAGGGGTCCAGCAATCAGCCCCAGCATTTT
CASSEGSSNQPQHF
>TRBV7-2|-|TRBJ2-2|-
TGTGCCAGCAGCTTAGACAGAACGAACACCGGGGAGCTGTTTTTT
CASSLDRTNTGELFF
>TRBV3-1/TRBV3-2|-|TRBJ1-2|-
TGTGCCAGCAGCCTACCAACAACAAACTATGGCTACACCTTC
CASSLPTTNYGYTF
>TRBV19|-|TRBJ2-5|-
TGTGCCAGCAATACACCTCCCGAGACCCAGTACTTC
CASNTPPETQYF
>TRBV7-8|-|TRBJ2-5|-
TGTGCCAGCAGCTTACCGGACACTGCACGGGAGACCCAGTACTTC
CASSLPDTARETQYF
>TRBV2|-|TRBJ2-2|TRBD1
TGTGCCAGCAGCTCGGGACAGGGAGGTACCGGGGAGCTGTTTTTT
CASSSGQGGTGELFF
>TRBV11-3|-|TRBJ2-3|TRBD2
TGTGCCAGCAGCGGTCCTACCGGGACTAGCGGGAGCCCCGATACGCAGTATTTT
CASSGPTGTSGSPDTQYF
>TRBV7-8|-|TRBJ2-3|-
TGTGCCAGCAGCTTAAAGTTTTACGGATTGGGCACAGATACGCAGTATTTT
CASSLKFYGLGTDTQYF
>TRBV7-3|few|TRBJ2-7|-
TGTGCCAGCAGCTCAAGCTCCTACGAGCAGTACTTC
CASSSSSYEQYF
>TRBV19|-|TRBJ2-5|-
TGTGCCAGTACCAGGTCGGGGGAAGAGACCCAGTACTTC
CASTRSGEETQYF
>TRBV5-1|-|TRBJ2-7|-
TGCGCCAGCAGCGGGGCTGACGGACGGGGGCATCCTGTTAACTTC
CASSGADGRGHPVNF
>TRBV10-3|-|TRBJ1-2|-
TGTGCCCTTTCCCGTGGACAGAACTATGGCTACACCTTC
CALSRGQNYGYTF
>TRBV5-1|few|TRBJ1-3|-
TGCGCCAGCAGCTTGCCGGGAAACACCATATATTTT
CASSLPGNTIYF
>TRBV11-2|once|TRBJ2-3|-
TGTGCCAGCAGCTTATCCGGGACCGCCCCAACTAGCACAGATACGCAGTATTTT
CASSLSGTAPTSTDTQYF
>TRBV19|-|TRBJ2-5|TRBD2
TGTGCCAGTAGTTTGGGGACTAGCGGGACAGGAGAGACCCAGTACTTC
CASSLGTSGTGETQYF
>TRBV27|-|TRBJ1-2|-
TGTGCCAGCAGCCCGGTTGGCCCCTATGGCTACACCTTC
CASSPVGPYGYTF
>TRBV5-1|-|TRBJ2-7|TRBD2
TGCGCCAGCAGCCCTCGGGTAGCGGGAGGAGGTACCGAGCAGTACTTC
CASSPRVAGGGTEQYF
>TRBV27|few|TRBJ1-6|-
TGTGCCAATCCGACAGGCCCCCGGCAACGATGGAATTCACCCCTCCACTTT
CANPTGPRQRWNSPLHF
>TRBV5-6|-|TRBJ2-3|TRBD1
TGTGCCAGCAGTTATGGGACAGCTTACACAGATACGCAGTATTTT
CASSYGTAYTDTQYF
>TRBV28|few|TRBJ2-7|-
TGTGCCAGCAGTTGGACAGCTGGCCAATACGAGCAGTACTTC
CASSWTAGQYEQYF
>TRBV5-1|-|TRBJ1-1|-
TGCGCCAGCAGCTTGGGGACGGGTAGCATGAACACTGAAGCTTTCTTT
CASSLGTGSMNTEAFF
>TRBV19|once|TRBJ1-5|TRBD1
TGTGCCAGTAGTATAGAATACGGGGGACAGAATCAGCCCCAGCATTTT
CASSIEYGGQNQPQHF
>TRBV28|once|TRBJ1-6|TRBD1
TGTGCCAGCACCGCGACAGGGTACTCACCCCTCCACTTT
CASTATGYSPLHF
>TRBV11-3|-|TRBJ1-1|-
TGTGCCAGCAGTCTTATTGTCGGGGGCGCTTCCCCTGAAGCTTTCTTT
CASSLIVGGASPEAFF
>TRBV5-4|once|TRBJ2-2|-
TGTGCCAGCAGCGCCCCGGGAGAATCGAACACCGGGGAGCTGTTTTTT
CASSAPGESNTGELFF
>TRBV23-1|-|TRBJ1-1|-
TGCGCCAGCAGTCACCGACAGGCTACGAACACTGAAGCTTTCTTT
CASSHRQATNTEAFF
>TRBV12-3/TRBV12-4|-|TRBJ2-1|-
TGTGCCAGCACCATAGTTGTCCGTGGTGAGCAGTTCTTC
CASTIVVRGEQFF
>TRBV9|-|TRBJ1-4|-
TGTGCCAGCAGCGCGGACAGTACAACTAATGAAAAACTGTTTTTT
CASSADSTTNEKLFF
>TRBV4-3|-|TRBJ2-1|-
TGCGCCAGCAGCCAAGAAAGGGTCAATGAGCAGTTCTTC
CASSQERVNEQFF
>TRBV25-1|-|TRBJ2-1|-
TGTGCCAGCAGTGAATATGAGCAGTTCTTC
CASSEYEQFF
>TRBV2|-|TRBJ2-7|-
TGTGCCAGCAGGGAAGACAGCTACGAGCAGTACTTC
CASREDSYEQYF